Each of the 11 T cell receptor beta chains below was sequenced from the same sample in a study of a mutant IDH1 vaccine in newly diagnosed glioma. Stated time point: week 23, last vaccination. Doses of 300 ug of mutant IDH1 20-mer peptide were given with topical imiquimod. Their target antigens are unknown. Libraries were prepared by immunoSEQ multiplex PCR; TCRdb keeps only in-frame clonotypes and omits some of them. The table has under 45,000 clones, approximately 90% seen once. Source: PBMCs, taken from a glioma patient whose treatment included an IDH1 peptide vaccine. All receptors derive from a man over 45 with glioma.

The chain employs TRBV5-1 and TRBJ2-5; 10 bases are shared with TRBD1. CDR3 length equals 16 residues. V lost 4 bases, J lost 4 bases, and 10 bases stayed unmatched. Per germline, CDR1 SGHRS and CDR2 YFSETQ. The CDR3 coding sequence is TGCGCCAGCAGCCTGCGGACAGGGGGAATTGGAGAGACCCAGTACTTC. It translates to CASSLRTGGIGETQYF. Complete variable domain (other parts from reference TRBV5-1 and TRBJ2-5): KAGVTQTPRYLIKTRGQQVTLSCSPISGHRSVSWYQQTPGQGLQFLFEYFSETQRNKGNFPGRFSGRQFSNSRSEMNVSTLELGDSALYLCASSLRTGGIGETQYFGPGTRLLVL.

This chain connects TRBV13 to TRBJ2-7; maybe TRBD1 (5 bases). Germline CDR1 PRHDT, CDR2 FYEKMQ (reference sequence). CDR3 size: 14 residues. V lost 5 bases and J lost 4, with 15 bases in between. CDR3 sequence (DNA): TGTGCCAGCAGCCCCCGGGCAGGGCAGTACGAGCAGTACTTC. This sequence encodes CASSPRAGQYEQYF.

The chain carries TRBV6-5 and TRBJ2-7, with a possible D match to TRBD2 (8 bases). CDR3 size: 14 residues. V shed 7 bases and J shed 5 bases, with 18 bases lying between them. Germline loops: CDR1 MNHEY, CDR2 SVGAGI. CDR3 sequence (DNA): TGTGCCAGCACCACTCGGGAGGGGGCTAACGAGCAGTACTTC. This codes for CASTTREGANEQYF.

J is TRBJ1-1 and V is TRBV4-1; the D is unclear. The V and J ends lost 2 bases and 3 bases respectively, with 7 bases between them. This CDR3 is 13 amino acids long. Germline lookup yields CDR1 MGHRA and CDR2 YSYEKL. CDR3 nucleotides: TGCGCCAGCAGCCAAAGTTGGTACACTGAAGCTTTCTTT. Translating gives CASSQSWYTEAFF.

This chain uses TRBV7-9 with TRBJ2-7; 7 positions agree with TRBD1. Trimming removed 6 bases from V and 3 bases from J; junction bases left unmatched: 8. This CDR3 is built from 14 residues. CDR1 and CDR2 from the germline V gene are SEHNR and FQNEAQ (reference sequence). DNA of the CDR3: TGTGCCAGCAGTTCTGGGACAGCGATCTACGAGCAGTACTTC. Translating it yields CASSSGTAIYEQYF.

The chain's CDR3 is CAWSPGADTQYF. The CDR3 DNA is TGTGCCTGGAGTCCAGGAGCGGATACGCAGTATTTT. This chain links TRBV30 with TRBJ2-3; no clear D gene. V was shortened by 2 bases and J by 6 bases, with 9 bases between the two germline ends. CDR1 and CDR2 (germline): GTSNPN, SVGIG (reference sequence). The CDR3 totals 12 residues.

Turning to this clone: The junction and the germline gene differ at one end; a read error may be behind it. The CDR3, as DNA: TGTGCCTGGGGTGTTGGACAGGGGGCCTACGAGCAGTACTTC. Its protein is CAWGVGQGAYEQYF. The rearrangement uses TRBV30 and TRBJ2-5; 10 bases line up with TRBD1. The DNA end is a closer match to TRBJ2-7, so the J assignment may be wrong. Per the germline V gene, CDR1 is GTSNPN and CDR2 is SVGIG (reference sequence). CDR3 length equals 14 residues.

The genes are TRBV4-2 and TRBJ1-2; 7 bases are shared with TRBD1. Germline values: CDR1 LGHNA, CDR2 YNFKEQ. CDR3 length equals 16 residues. V was clipped by 0 bases and J by 6 bases; unmatched bases: 10. DNA for the CDR3: TGTGCCAGCAGCCAAGATAGGGGGACAGAGGATCATGGCTACACCTTC. Translating it yields CASSQDRGTEDHGYTF.

The chain links TRBV4-2 to TRBJ2-1; D might be TRBD1 (6 bases). The germline V and J ends were trimmed by 3 bases and 7 bases, with 22 bases remaining between them. Per the germline V gene, CDR1 is LGHNA and CDR2 is YNFKEQ. The CDR3 runs to 17 residues. CDR3 loop: CASSQDEIRGSWNEQFF. The DNA for the CDR3 is TGTGCCAGCAGCCAGGATGAGATCAGGGGTTCATGGAATGAGCAGTTCTTC.

This clone is a singleton in its sample. This rearrangement joins TRBV19 to TRBJ2-7, with D tentatively TRBD1 (6 bases). CDR3 length: 15 amino acids. Trimming took off 3 bases at V and 2 bases at J, with 14 bases between the two ends. CDR1 and CDR2 (germline): LNHDA, SQIVND (reference sequence). CDR3 sequence: CASSIAGTTAYEQYF. CDR3 DNA: TGTGCCAGTAGTATCGCCGGGACAACCGCCTACGAGCAGTACTTC.

The table lists this clone with a few counts. This CDR3 reads CASSFDGGSYEQYF. As DNA, the CDR3 is TGTGCCAGCAGCTTTGATGGAGGTTCCTACGAGCAGTACTTC. The chain combines TRBV5-4 with TRBJ2-7; a possible D gene is TRBD2 (5 bases). The germline V gene encodes CDR1 SGHNT and CDR2 YYREEE (reference sequence). This CDR3 region has 14 residues. V shed 2 bases and J shed 1 base, with 10 bases lying between them.